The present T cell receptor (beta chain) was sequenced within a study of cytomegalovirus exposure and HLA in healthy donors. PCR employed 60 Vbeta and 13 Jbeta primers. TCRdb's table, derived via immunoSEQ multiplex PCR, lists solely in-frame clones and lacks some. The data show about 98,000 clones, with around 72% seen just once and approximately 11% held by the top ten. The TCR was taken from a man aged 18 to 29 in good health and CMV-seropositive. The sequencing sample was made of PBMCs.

CDR3 protein: CASSVPHGTGNSPLHF. The CDR3 DNA follows: TGTGCCAGTAGTGTACCACACGGGACAGGGAATTCACCCCTCCACTTT. The rearrangement links TRBV19 to TRBJ1-6; 9 bases map to TRBD1. The germline V gene has CDR1 LNHDA and CDR2 SQIVND (reference sequence). This CDR3 has 16 amino acids. Trimming at V came to 5 bases and at J to 7 bases, leaving 9 bases not matched to a gene.